The next 2 T cell receptor beta chains were all read from a single sample in a study of blood T cell repertoires in COVID-19. The method was immunoSEQ multiplex PCR; TCRdb's version includes in-frame clones alone and lacks a portion of them. The profile shows 250,000 or so clones, approximately 83% of them singletons. The sequenced material came from peripheral blood. The receptors stem from a human donor in a cohort sampled during active COVID-19.

This clone has a single count. The CDR3 bases are TGCGCCAGCAGCTTTGCAGGGGTCGGTGAAGCTTTCTTT. The encoded protein is CASSFAGVGEAFF. The V and J genes are TRBV5-1 and TRBJ1-1, with D possibly TRBD1 on 6 matching bases. Germline V gene data show CDR1 as SGHRS and CDR2 as YFSETQ. This CDR3 comprises 13 residues. V was trimmed by 2 bases and J by 7 bases, leaving 12 bases between them.

The chain is built from TRBV29-1 and TRBJ2-1, with D perhaps TRBD1 (5 bases). CDR1 is SQVTM and CDR2 is ANQGSEA in the germline V gene. V was cut by 6 bases and J by 8 bases, with 17 bases left in between. The CDR3 is made up of 13 amino acids. CDR3 nucleotides: TGCAGCGTCCACATGAGCAGGGCCGATGAGCAGTTCTTC. Translated, it gives CSVHMSRADEQFF.